The clone carrying this T cell receptor (beta chain) was seen just once. Compared with germline, one end of the junction differs, possibly owing to a read error. Amplification used 60 Vbeta primers and 13 Jbeta primers. Using immunoSEQ multiplex PCR, the repertoire was profiled, and TCRdb retains in-frame clones only, with some absent. In the table there are about 150,000 clones, about 87% of which are singletons. These data are taken from a study of cytomegalovirus exposure and HLA in healthy donors. The CDR3 is 16 amino acids. From germline, CDR1 is MGHRA and CDR2 YSYEKL. The chain has TRBV4-1 and TRBJ1-2; D is uncertain. Input material: PBMCs. The source of this sequence is a woman aged 30 to 39 in good health and CMV-seronegative. CDR3 coding DNA: TGCGCCAGCAGCCAAGATCTATTTGCGGTCCGCTATGGCTACCCCTTC. As protein: CASSQDLFAVRYGYPF.